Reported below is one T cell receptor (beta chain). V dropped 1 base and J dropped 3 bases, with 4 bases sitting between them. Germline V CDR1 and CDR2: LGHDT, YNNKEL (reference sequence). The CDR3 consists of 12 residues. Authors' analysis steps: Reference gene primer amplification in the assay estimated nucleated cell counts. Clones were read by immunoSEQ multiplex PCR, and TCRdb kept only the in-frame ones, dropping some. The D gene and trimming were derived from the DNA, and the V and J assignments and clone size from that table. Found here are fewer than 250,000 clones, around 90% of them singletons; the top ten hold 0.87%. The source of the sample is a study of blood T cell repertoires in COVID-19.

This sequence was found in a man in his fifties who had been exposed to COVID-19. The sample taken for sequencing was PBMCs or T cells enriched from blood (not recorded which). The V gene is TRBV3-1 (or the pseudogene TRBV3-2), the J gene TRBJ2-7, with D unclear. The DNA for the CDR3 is TGTGCCAGCAGCCAAGGACTCTACGAGCAGTACTTC. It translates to CASSQGLYEQYF.